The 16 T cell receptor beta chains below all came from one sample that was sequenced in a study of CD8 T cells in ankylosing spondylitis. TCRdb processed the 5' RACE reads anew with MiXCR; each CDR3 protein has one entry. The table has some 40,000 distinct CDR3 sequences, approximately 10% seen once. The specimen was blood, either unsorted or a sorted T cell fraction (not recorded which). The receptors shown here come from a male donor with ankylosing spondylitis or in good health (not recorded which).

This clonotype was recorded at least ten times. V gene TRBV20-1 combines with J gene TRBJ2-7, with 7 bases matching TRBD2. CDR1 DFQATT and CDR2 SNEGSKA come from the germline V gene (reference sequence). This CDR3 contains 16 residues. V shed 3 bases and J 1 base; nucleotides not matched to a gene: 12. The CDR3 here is CSARPPGSGHSYEQYF. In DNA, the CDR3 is TGCAGTGCTAGGCCACCAGGTAGCGGGCATTCCTACGAGCAGTACTTC.

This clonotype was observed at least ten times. Here the CDR3 reads CASSQDLAFEQFF. The CDR3 bases are TGTGCCAGCAGCCAAGATTTGGCTTTTGAGCAGTTCTTC. The rearrangement links TRBV14 to TRBJ2-1; D is ambiguous. V was cut by 0 bases and J by 9 bases, with 9 bases left in between. CDR1 and CDR2 (germline): SGHDN, FVKESK. This CDR3 contains 13 residues.

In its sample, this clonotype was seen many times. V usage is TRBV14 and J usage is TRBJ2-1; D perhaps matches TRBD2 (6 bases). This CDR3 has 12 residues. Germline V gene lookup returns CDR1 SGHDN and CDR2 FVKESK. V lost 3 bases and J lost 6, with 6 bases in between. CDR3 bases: TGTGCCAGCAGCCAGGGGGGCAATGAGCAGTTCTTC. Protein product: CASSQGGNEQFF.

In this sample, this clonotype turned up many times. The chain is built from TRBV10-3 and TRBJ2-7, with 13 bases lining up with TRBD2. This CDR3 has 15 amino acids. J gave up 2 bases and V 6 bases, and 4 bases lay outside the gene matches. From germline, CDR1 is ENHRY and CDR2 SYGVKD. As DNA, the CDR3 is TGTGCCATCAGGGGGACTAGCGGGACAGCCTACGAGCAGTACTTC. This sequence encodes CAIRGTSGTAYEQYF.

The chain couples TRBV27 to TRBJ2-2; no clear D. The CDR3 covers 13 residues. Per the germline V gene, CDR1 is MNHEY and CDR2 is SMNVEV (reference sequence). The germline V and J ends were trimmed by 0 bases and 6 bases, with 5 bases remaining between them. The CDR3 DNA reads TGTGCCAGCAGTTTATCGGGCCCCGGGGAGCTGTTTTTT. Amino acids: CASSLSGPGELFF.

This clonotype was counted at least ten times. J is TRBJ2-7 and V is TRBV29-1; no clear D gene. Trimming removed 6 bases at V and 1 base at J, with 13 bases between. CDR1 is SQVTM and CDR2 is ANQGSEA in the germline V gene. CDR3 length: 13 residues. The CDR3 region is CSVPPVGSYEQYF. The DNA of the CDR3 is TGCAGCGTCCCCCCGGTGGGGTCCTACGAGCAGTACTTC.

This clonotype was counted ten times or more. CDR3 loop: CASSTTSGDTDTQYF. CDR3 DNA: TGTGCCAGCAGCACGACTAGCGGTGACACAGATACGCAGTATTTT. This rearrangement joins TRBV6-4 to TRBJ2-3, with 9 bases identical to TRBD2. Germline V gives CDR1 MRHNA, CDR2 SNTAGT. The CDR3 sequence is 15 residues long. Losses at the gene ends were 6 bases for V and 2 bases for J; bases not matched to a gene: 6.

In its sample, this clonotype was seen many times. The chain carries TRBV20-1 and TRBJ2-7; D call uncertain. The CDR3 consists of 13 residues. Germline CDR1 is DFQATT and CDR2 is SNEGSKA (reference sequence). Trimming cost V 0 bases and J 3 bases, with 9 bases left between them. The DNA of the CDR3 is TGCAGTGCTAGAGATCCCCTAGGCTACGAGCAGTACTTC. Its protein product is CSARDPLGYEQYF.

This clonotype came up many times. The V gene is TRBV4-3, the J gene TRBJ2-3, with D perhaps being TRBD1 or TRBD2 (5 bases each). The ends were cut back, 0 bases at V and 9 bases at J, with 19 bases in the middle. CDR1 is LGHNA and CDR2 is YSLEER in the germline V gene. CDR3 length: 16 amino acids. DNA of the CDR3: TGCGCCAGCAGCCAAGAAATCGTGGTCGGGACGAGAACGCAGTATTTT. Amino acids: CASSQEIVVGTRTQYF.

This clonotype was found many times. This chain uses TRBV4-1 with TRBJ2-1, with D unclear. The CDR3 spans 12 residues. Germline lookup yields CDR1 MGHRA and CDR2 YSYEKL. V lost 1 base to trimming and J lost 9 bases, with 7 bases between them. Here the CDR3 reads CASSQGHFEQFF. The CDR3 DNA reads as TGCGCCAGCAGCCAAGGACACTTTGAGCAGTTCTTC.

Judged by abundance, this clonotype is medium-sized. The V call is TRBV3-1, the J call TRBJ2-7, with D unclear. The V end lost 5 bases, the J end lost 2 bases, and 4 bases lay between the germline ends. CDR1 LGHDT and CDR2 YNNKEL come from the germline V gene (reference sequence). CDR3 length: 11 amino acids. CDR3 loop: CASSTPYEQYF. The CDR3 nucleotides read TGTGCCAGCAGCACCCCCTACGAGCAGTACTTC.

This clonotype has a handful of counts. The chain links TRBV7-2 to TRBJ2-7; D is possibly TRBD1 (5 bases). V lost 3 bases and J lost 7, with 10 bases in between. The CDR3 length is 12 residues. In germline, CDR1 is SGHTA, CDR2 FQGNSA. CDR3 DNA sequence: TGTGCCAGCAGCTTGCCAGGGAAAGAGCAGTACTTC. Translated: CASSLPGKEQYF.

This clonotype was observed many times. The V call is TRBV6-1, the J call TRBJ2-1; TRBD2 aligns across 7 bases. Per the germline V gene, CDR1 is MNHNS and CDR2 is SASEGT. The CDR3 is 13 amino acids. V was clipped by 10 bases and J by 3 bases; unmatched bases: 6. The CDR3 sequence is CATTWTSYNEQFF. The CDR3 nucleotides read TGTGCCACCACATGGACTAGCTACAATGAGCAGTTCTTC.

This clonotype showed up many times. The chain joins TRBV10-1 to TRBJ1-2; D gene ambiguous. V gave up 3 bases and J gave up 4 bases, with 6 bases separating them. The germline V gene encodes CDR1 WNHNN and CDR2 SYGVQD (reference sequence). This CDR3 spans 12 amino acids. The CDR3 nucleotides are TGCGCCAGCAGTGACGGAAGCTATGGCTACACCTTC. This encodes CASSDGSYGYTF.

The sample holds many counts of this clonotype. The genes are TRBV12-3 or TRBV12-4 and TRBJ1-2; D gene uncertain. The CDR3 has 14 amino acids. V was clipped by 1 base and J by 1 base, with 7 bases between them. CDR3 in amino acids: CASSLEEGNYGYTF. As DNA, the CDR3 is TGTGCCAGCAGTTTAGAGGAGGGTAACTATGGCTACACCTTC.

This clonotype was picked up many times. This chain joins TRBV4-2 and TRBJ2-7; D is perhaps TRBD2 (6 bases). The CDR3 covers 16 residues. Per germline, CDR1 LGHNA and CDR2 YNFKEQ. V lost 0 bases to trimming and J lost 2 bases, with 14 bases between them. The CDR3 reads CASSQDLAGNAYEQYF. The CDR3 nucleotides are TGTGCCAGCAGCCAAGATCTTGCGGGAAATGCCTACGAGCAGTACTTC.